This is a list of T cell receptor beta chains from one sample in a study of T-cell reconstitution after alpha-beta-depleted transplantation in children. TCRdb analysed the PCR reads with MiXCR anew, one entry per CDR3 protein. The sample lists roughly 610,000 distinct CDR3 sequences, roughly 10% occurring once. The specimen comprised PBMCs from the stem cell graft donor, sampled from the stem cell graft. Receptors originate from a human donor who donated a stem cell graft to a child with acute myeloid leukemia. CDR3s include the opening cysteine and the closing phenylalanine or tryptophan. Fields, in order: V gene, clone size, D gene, J gene, CDR3 protein, CDR3 DNA. A D gene is named only where the DNA matches it firmly. Where a row states a size, it is once, few, many or the class of an expanded clone; other rows omit it.

TRBV3-1	many	.	TRBJ1-3	CASSQALGNTIYF	TGTGCCAGCAGCCAGGCACTCGGAAACACCATATATTTT
TRBV27	few	.	TRBJ2-6	CASSTRGPSHRANVLTF	TGTGCCAGCAGTACCAGGGGCCCCAGCCACCGGGCCAACGTCCTGACTTTC
TRBV5-4	few	.	TRBJ2-7	CASKADSYEQYF	TGTGCCAGCAAGGCCGACTCCTACGAGCAGTACTTC
TRBV11-2	many	.	TRBJ2-1	CASSFRGNNEQFF	TGTGCCAGCAGCTTTAGGGGGAACAATGAGCAGTTCTTC
TRBV11-3	few	TRBD1	TRBJ2-1	CASSPSWGTGRNEQFF	TGTGCCAGCAGCCCTAGCTGGGGGACAGGGCGGAATGAGCAGTTCTTC
TRBV5-1	few	.	TRBJ1-1	CASSLKTGQTNTEAFF	TGCGCCAGCAGCTTGAAAACCGGACAGACGAACACTGAAGCTTTCTTT
TRBV30	.	.	TRBJ2-7	CAWSTSGEQYF	TGTGCCTGGAGCACCTCCGGGGAGCAGTACTTC
TRBV7-2	.	.	TRBJ2-1	CASSLISEQFF	TGTGCCAGCAGCTTAATCAGTGAGCAGTTCTTC
TRBV30	.	.	TRBJ2-2	CAWSNYFAGGLNTGELFF	TGTGCCTGGAGTAACTACTTCGCGGGCGGGTTGAACACCGGGGAGCTGTTTTTT
TRBV5-1	few	TRBD1	TRBJ2-7	CASSLGIPGQGTYEQYF	TGCGCCAGCAGCTTAGGAATACCGGGACAGGGCACCTACGAGCAGTACTTC
TRBV20-1	many	TRBD2	TRBJ2-2	CSARDLRGGTGELFF	TGCAGTGCTAGAGACCTCCGCGGGGGCACCGGGGAGCTGTTTTTT
TRBV7-2	.	.	TRBJ1-5	CASSLESNQPQHF	TGTGCCAGCAGCTTGGAGAGCAATCAGCCCCAGCATTTT
TRBV29-1	many	TRBD2	TRBJ2-7	CSAELPGLGYEQYF	TGCAGCGCCGAATTACCGGGACTAGGATACGAGCAGTACTTC
TRBV20-1	.	TRBD2	TRBJ2-5	CSARDSGRQVETQYF	TGCAGTGCTAGAGATAGCGGGAGGCAGGTAGAGACCCAGTACTTC
TRBV7-2	many	TRBD2	TRBJ2-3	CASSTSTSGTDTQYF	TGTGCCAGCAGCACTTCGACTAGCGGCACAGATACGCAGTATTTT
TRBV7-9	few	.	TRBJ2-5	CASSLPLPQETQYF	TGTGCCAGCAGCTTGCCGCTTCCACAAGAGACCCAGTACTTC
TRBV18	many	.	TRBJ2-7	CASSTAGQSYEQYF	TGTGCCAGCTCAACCGCTGGACAGAGCTACGAGCAGTACTTC
TRBV6-1	many	.	TRBJ2-3	CASSQGIGTDTQYF	TGTGCCAGCAGCCAGGGTATCGGCACAGATACGCAGTATTTT
TRBV28	many	TRBD1	TRBJ1-2	CASSSLEGGSYGYTF	TGTGCCAGCAGTTCCCTGGAAGGGGGCTCCTATGGCTACACCTTC
TRBV7-3	few	TRBD1	TRBJ2-3	CASSLHTGVTDTQYF	TGTGCCAGCAGCTTACACACAGGGGTAACAGATACGCAGTATTTT
TRBV7-3	few	TRBD2	TRBJ2-3	CASSPRTSFTDTQYF	TGTGCCAGCAGCCCCCGGACTAGCTTCACAGATACGCAGTATTTT
TRBV30	.	TRBD2	TRBJ2-3	CAWSVGGTSGRSADTQYF	TGTGCCTGGAGTGTTGGGGGGACTAGCGGGAGATCTGCAGATACGCAGTATTTT
TRBV6-2/TRBV6-3	few	TRBD1	TRBJ2-1	CASSTGVGAWNEQFF	TGTGCCAGCAGTACAGGGGTTGGGGCTTGGAATGAGCAGTTCTTC
TRBV3-1	.	TRBD1	TRBJ1-1	CASSQGGTDTEAFF	TGTGCCAGCAGCCAAGGCGGGACAGACACTGAAGCTTTCTTT
TRBV20-1	few	.	TRBJ1-2	CSARHSRTANYGYTF	TGCAGTGCTAGACATAGCAGGACGGCGAACTATGGCTACACCTTC
TRBV29-1	many	.	TRBJ2-5	CSVVPLQETQYF	TGCAGCGTTGTTCCGCTCCAAGAGACCCAGTACTTC
TRBV7-9	.	.	TRBJ2-5	CASSLRTAETQYF	TGTGCCAGCAGCCTCCGGACAGCCGAGACCCAGTACTTC
TRBV5-1	.	.	TRBJ2-1	CASSSYGTSLKNEQFF	TGCGCCAGCAGCTCTTATGGGACCTCTTTGAAGAATGAGCAGTTCTTC